This TCR beta chain derives from a study of control samples from healthy donors and cancer patients. Clones were sequenced by immunoSEQ multiplex PCR, and TCRdb holds only the in-frame ones, with some missing. The repertoire holds about 80,000 clones, with 85% to 90% as singletons. The CDR3 is 17 amino acids. Deletions cut 5 bases from V and 0 bases from J, with 18 bases between. Germline lookup yields CDR1 LNHDA and CDR2 SQIVND (reference sequence). V usage is TRBV19 and J usage is TRBJ2-3; tentative D call: TRBD2 (5 bases). This receptor was obtained from a man in his forties or fifties in good health. The sample consisted of blood. The DNA of the CDR3 is TGTGCCAGTAGTTCCCCCCGAAGCGGATCTAGCACAGATACGCAGTATTTT. It translates to CASSSPRSGSSTDTQYF.